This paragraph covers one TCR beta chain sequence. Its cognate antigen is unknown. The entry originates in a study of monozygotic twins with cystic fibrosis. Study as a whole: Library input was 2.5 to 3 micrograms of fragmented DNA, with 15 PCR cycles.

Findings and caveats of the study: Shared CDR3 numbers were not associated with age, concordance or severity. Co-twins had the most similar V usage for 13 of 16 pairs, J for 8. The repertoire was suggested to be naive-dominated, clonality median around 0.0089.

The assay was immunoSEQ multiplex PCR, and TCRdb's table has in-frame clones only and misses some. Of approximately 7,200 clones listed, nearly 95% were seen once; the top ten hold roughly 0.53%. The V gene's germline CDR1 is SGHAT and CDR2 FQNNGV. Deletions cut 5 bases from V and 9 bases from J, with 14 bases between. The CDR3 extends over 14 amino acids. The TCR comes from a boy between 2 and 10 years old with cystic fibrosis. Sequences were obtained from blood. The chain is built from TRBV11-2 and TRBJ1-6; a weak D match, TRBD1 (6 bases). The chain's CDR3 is CASSPLGGRSPLHF. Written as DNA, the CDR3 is TGTGCCAGCAGCCCCCTTGGGGGGCGTTCACCCCTCCACTTT.